This TCR beta chain emerged from a study of blood T cell repertoires in COVID-19. The CDR3 is 15 amino acids. Germline V gene lookup returns CDR1 SEHNR and CDR2 FQNEAQ (reference sequence). V gave up 2 bases and J gave up 2 bases, with 12 bases separating them. Measured with immunoSEQ multiplex PCR; TCRdb has only the in-frame clones, and not every one. The table lists around 220,000 clones, 80% to 90% of them singletons. This clone was detected once. The sequence was collected from a woman aged 45-60 years with acute COVID-19. The specimen was PBMCs or T cells enriched from blood (not recorded which). This chain links TRBV7-9 with TRBJ1-2; no clear D gene. DNA of the CDR3: TGTGCCAGCAGCTTATTGCTCAGACAAAACTATGGCTACACCTTC. Protein: CASSLLLRQNYGYTF.